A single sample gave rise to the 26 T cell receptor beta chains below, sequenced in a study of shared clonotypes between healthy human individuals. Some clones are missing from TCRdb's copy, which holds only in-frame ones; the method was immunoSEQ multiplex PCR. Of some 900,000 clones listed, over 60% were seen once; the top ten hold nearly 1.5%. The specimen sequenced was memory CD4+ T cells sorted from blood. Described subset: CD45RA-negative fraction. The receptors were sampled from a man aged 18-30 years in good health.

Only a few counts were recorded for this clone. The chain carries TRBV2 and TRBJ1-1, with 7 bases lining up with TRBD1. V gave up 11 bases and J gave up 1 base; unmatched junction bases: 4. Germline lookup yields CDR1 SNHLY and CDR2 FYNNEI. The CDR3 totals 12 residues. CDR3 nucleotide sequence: TGTGCCTGGACAGGAGCGAACACTGAAGCTTTCTTT. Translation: CAWTGANTEAFF.

The CDR3 spells CASIGRTGEKLFF. The CDR3 nucleotides are TGTGCCAGCATTGGGAGGACGGGTGAAAAACTGTTTTTT. V is TRBV6-1 and J is TRBJ1-4; no clear D gene. This CDR3 comprises 13 residues. Germline V lookup: CDR1 MNHNS, CDR2 SASEGT. V gave up 7 bases and J gave up 7 bases, with 13 bases separating them.

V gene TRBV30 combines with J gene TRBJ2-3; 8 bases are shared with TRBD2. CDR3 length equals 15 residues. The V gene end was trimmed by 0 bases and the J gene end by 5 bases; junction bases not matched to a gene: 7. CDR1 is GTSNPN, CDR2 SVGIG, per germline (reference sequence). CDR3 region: CAWSVNSGSQDTQYF. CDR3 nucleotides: TGTGCCTGGAGTGTAAACAGCGGGAGTCAAGATACGCAGTATTTT.

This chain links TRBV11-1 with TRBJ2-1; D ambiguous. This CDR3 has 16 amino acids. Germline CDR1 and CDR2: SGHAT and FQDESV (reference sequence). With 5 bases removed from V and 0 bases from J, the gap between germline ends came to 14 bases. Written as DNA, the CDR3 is TGTGCCAGCAGCCTACGCCCCGACTCCTCCTACAATGAGCAGTTCTTC. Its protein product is CASSLRPDSSYNEQFF.

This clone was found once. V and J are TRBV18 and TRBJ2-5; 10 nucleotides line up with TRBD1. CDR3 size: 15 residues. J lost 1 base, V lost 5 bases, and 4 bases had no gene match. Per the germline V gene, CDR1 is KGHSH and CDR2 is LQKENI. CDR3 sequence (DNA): TGTGCCAGCTCAAGGACAGGGGGGACCCAAGAGACCCAGTACTTC. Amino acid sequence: CASSRTGGTQETQYF.

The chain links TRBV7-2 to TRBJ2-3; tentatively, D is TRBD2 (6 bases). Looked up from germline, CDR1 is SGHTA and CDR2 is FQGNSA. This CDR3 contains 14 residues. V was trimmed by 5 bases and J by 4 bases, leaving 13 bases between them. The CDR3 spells CASSRRTNSDTQYF. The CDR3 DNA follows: TGTGCCAGCAGCCGTCGGACTAATTCAGATACGCAGTATTTT.

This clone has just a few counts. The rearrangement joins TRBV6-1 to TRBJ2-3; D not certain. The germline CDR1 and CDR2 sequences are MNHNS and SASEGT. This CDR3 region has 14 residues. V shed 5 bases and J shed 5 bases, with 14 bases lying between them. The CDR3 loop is CASSPGQPRDTQYF. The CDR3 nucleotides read TGTGCCAGCAGTCCTGGTCAGCCTCGAGATACGCAGTATTTT.

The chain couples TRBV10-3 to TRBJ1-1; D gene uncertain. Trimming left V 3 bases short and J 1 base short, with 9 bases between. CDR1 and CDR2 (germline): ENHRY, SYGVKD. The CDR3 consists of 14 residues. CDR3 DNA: TGTGCCATCAGTGACCTGGGCCCGAACACTGAAGCTTTCTTT. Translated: CAISDLGPNTEAFF.

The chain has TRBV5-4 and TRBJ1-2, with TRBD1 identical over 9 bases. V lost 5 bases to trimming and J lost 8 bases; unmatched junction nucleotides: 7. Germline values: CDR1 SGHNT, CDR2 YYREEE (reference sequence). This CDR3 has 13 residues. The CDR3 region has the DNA TGTGCCAGCAGTCCACAGGGGGCGGAAGGCTACACCTTC. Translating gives CASSPQGAEGYTF.

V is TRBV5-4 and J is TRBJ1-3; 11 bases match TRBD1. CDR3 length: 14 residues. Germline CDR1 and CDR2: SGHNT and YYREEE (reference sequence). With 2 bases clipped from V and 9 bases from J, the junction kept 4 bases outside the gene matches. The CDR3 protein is CASSLGDRGGTIYF. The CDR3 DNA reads TGTGCCAGCAGCTTAGGGGACAGGGGGGGCACCATATATTTT.

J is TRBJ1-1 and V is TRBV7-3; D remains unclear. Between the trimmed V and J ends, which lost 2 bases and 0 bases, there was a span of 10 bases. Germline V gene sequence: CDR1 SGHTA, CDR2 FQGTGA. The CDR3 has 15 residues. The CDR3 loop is CASSLPPAMNTEAFF. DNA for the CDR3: TGTGCCAGCAGCTTACCTCCAGCAATGAACACTGAAGCTTTCTTT.

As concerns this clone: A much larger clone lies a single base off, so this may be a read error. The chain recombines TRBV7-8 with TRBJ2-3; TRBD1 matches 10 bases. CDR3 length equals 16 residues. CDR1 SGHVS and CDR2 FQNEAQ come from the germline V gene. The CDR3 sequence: CASGLGGQGITDTQYF. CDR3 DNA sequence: TGTGCCAGCGGCTTGGGGGGACAGGGGATCACAGATACGCAGTATTTT.

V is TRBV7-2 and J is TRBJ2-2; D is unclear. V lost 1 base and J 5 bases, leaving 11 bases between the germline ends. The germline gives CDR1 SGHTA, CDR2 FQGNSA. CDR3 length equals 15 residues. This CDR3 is CASSLGNIATGELFF. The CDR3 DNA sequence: TGTGCCAGCAGCTTAGGTAACATCGCGACCGGGGAGCTGTTTTTT.

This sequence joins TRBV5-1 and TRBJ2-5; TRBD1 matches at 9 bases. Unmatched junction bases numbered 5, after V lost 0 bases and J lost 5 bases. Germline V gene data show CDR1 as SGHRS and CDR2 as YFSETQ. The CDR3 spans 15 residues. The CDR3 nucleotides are TGCGCCAGCAGCTTGGTGGGACAGGGTAGTGAGACCCAGTACTTC. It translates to CASSLVGQGSETQYF.

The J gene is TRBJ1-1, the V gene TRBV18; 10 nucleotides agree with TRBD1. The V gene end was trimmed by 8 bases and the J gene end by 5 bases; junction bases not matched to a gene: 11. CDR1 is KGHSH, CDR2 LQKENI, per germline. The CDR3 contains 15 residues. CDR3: CASTTGPGQGTEAFF. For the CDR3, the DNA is TGTGCCAGCACAACGGGGCCGGGACAGGGGACTGAAGCTTTCTTT.

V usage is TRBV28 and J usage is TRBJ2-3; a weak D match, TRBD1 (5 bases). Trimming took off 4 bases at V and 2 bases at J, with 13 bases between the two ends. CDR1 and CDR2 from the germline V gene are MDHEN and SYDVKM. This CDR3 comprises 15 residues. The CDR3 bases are TGTGCCAGCAGTTCCGCGAGCAGGGACACAGATACGCAGTATTTT. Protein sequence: CASSSASRDTDTQYF.

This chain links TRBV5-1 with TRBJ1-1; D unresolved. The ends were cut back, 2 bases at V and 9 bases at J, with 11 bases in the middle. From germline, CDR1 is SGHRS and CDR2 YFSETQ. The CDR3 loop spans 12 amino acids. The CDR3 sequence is CASSLNRGQAFF. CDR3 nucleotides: TGCGCCAGCAGCTTAAATAGAGGGCAAGCTTTCTTT.

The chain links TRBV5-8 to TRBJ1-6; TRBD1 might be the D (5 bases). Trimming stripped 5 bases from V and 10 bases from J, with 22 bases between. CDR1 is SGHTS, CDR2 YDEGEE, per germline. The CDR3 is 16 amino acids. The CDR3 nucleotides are TGTGCCAGCAGAAAGGGAGGGGCGTCGCTCTACTCACCCCTCCACTTT. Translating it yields CASRKGGASLYSPLHF.

The CDR3 here is CASSPTEMNTEAFF. CDR3 nucleotide sequence: TGTGCCAGCAGTCCGACAGAGATGAACACTGAAGCTTTCTTT. V and J are TRBV2 and TRBJ1-1, with D possibly being TRBD1 (5 bases). CDR1 is SNHLY and CDR2 is FYNNEI in the germline V gene. Trimming removed 5 bases at V and 0 bases at J, with 10 bases between. The length of the CDR3 is 14 residues.

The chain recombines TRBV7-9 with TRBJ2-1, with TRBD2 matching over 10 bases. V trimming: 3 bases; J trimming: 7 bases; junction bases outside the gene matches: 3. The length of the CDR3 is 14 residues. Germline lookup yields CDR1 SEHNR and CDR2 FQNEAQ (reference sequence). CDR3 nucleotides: TGTGCCAGCAGCTTGCTAGCGGGAGTTAATGAGCAGTTCTTC. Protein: CASSLLAGVNEQFF.

The CDR3 spells CASSPDGAPPYF. CDR3 nucleotides: TGTGCCAGCAGCCCCGACGGGGCTCCCCCGTACTTC. The gene calls are TRBV2 and TRBJ2-5; D possibly uses TRBD1 or TRBD2 (5 bases each). Per the germline V gene, CDR1 is SNHLY and CDR2 is FYNNEI. The CDR3 loop spans 12 amino acids. Trimming cost V 6 bases and J 13 bases, with 18 bases left between them. The full variable domain, with the rest looked up from reference TRBV2 and TRBJ2-5, is EPEVTQTPSHQVTQMGQEVILRCVPISNHLYFYWYRQILGQKVEFLVSFYNNEISEKSEIFDDQFSVERPDGSNFTLKIRSTKLEDSAMYFCASSPDGAPPYFGPGTRLLVL.

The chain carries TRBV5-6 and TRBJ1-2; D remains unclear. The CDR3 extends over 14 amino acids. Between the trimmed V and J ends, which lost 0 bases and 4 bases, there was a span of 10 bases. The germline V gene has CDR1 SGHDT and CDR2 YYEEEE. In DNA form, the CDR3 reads TGTGCCAGCAGCTTGGGGTTTATTCCCTATGGCTACACCTTC. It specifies CASSLGFIPYGYTF.

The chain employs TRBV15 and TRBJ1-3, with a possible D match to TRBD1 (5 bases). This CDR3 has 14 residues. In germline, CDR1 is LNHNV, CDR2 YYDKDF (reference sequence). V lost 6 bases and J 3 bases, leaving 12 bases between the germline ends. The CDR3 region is CATSRGDLGNTIYF. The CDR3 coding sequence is TGTGCCACCAGTCGAGGGGACCTTGGAAACACCATATATTTT. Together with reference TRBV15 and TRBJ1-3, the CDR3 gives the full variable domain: DAMVIQNPRYQVTQFGKPVTLSCSQTLNHNVMYWYQQKSSQAPKLLFHYYDKDFNNEADTPDNFQSRRPNTSFCFLDIRSPGLGDTAMYLCATSRGDLGNTIYFGEGSWLTVV.

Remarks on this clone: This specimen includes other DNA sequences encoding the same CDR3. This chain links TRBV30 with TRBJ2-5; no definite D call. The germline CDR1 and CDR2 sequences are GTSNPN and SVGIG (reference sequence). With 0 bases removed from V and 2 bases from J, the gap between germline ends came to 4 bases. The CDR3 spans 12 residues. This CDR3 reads CAWSVGQETQYF. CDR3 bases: TGTGCCTGGAGTGTGGGTCAAGAGACCCAGTACTTC.

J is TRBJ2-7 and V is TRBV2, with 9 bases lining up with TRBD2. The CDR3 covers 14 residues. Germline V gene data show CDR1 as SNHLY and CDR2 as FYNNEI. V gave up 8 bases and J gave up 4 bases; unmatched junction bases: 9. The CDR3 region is CASGAETSGYEQYF. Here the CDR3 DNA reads TGTGCCAGCGGGGCGGAGACTAGCGGTTACGAGCAGTACTTC.

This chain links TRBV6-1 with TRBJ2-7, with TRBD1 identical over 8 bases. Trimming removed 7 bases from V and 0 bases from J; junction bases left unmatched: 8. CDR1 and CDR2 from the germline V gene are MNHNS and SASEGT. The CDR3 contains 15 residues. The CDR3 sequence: CASTAGGVGSYEQYF. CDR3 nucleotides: TGTGCCAGCACTGCAGGGGGCGTGGGCTCCTACGAGCAGTACTTC.